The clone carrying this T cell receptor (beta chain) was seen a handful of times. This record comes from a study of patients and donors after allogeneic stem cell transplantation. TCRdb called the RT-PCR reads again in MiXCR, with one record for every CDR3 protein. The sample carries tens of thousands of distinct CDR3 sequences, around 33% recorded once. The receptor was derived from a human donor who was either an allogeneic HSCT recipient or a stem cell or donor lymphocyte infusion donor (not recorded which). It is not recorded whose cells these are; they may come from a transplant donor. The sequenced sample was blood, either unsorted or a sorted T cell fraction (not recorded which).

This CDR3 is CASSESHSGNTIYF. The CDR3 nucleotides are TGTGCCAGCAGTGAAAGTCACTCTGGAAACACCATATATTTT. The chain carries TRBV25-1 and TRBJ1-3; D ambiguous. CDR3 length equals 14 residues. CDR1 is MGHDK and CDR2 is SYGVNS in the germline V gene. Trimming left V 2 bases short and J 0 bases short, with 5 bases between.